Each of the 24 T cell receptor beta chains below was sequenced from the same sample in a study of blood T cell repertoires in COVID-19. Clones were read by immunoSEQ multiplex PCR, and TCRdb kept only the in-frame ones, dropping some. This table has 61,000 or so clones, around 83% appearing once. Sequenced: peripheral blood. The source of these receptors is an elderly woman with acute or convalescent COVID-19.

This sequence joins TRBV30 and TRBJ2-7, with 13 bases aligning to TRBD2. Germline lookup yields CDR1 GTSNPN and CDR2 SVGIG (reference sequence). The CDR3 runs 16 residues. J lost 1 base, V lost 3 bases, and 6 bases had no gene match. This CDR3 reads CAWRVPGLAGSYEQYF. The CDR3 DNA reads as TGTGCCTGGAGAGTACCGGGACTAGCGGGGTCCTACGAGCAGTACTTC.

The chain employs TRBV2 and TRBJ2-7; 8 bases line up with TRBD1. The germline V gene encodes CDR1 SNHLY and CDR2 FYNNEI. V lost 5 bases and J lost 3; bases outside the gene matches: 6. This CDR3 comprises 14 residues. The CDR3 loop reads CASSKGQVGYEQYF. In DNA, the CDR3 is TGTGCCAGCAGTAAGGGACAGGTGGGCTACGAGCAGTACTTC. Full variable domain (missing parts from reference TRBV2 and TRBJ2-7): EPEVTQTPSHQVTQMGQEVILRCVPISNHLYFYWYRQILGQKVEFLVSFYNNEISEKSEIFDDQFSVERPDGSNFTLKIRSTKLEDSAMYFCASSKGQVGYEQYFGPGTRLTVT.

This clone came up once. The rearrangement joins TRBV28 to TRBJ1-2; D remains unclear. Trimming left V 5 bases short and J 8 bases short, with 15 bases between. Germline V gene data show CDR1 as MDHEN and CDR2 as SYDVKM. The CDR3 has 13 residues. As DNA, the CDR3 is TGTGCCAGCAGTCCATCCTCGACAAACGGCTACACCTTC. This translates into CASSPSSTNGYTF.

This chain links TRBV5-1 with TRBJ2-6; 8 nucleotides match TRBD2. Trimming cost V 0 bases and J 0 bases; bases outside gene matches: 5. Germline V lookup: CDR1 SGHRS, CDR2 YFSETQ. The CDR3 consists of 18 residues. CDR3 protein: CASSLVAGGPSGANVLTF. Written as DNA, the CDR3 is TGCGCCAGCAGCTTGGTCGCGGGAGGCCCCTCTGGGGCCAACGTCCTGACTTTC.

V gene TRBV6-1 combines with J gene TRBJ1-4; D remains unclear. Germline V gene sequence: CDR1 MNHNS, CDR2 SASEGT. Trimming removed 1 base at V and 12 bases at J, with 12 bases between. The CDR3 is 13 residues long. CDR3 amino acids: CASSEGYREELFF. Written as DNA, the CDR3 is TGTGCCAGCAGTGAAGGCTATCGGGAGGAACTGTTTTTT.

The chain uses TRBV28 and TRBJ2-7, with TRBD2 matching over 7 bases. Germline trimming cut 2 bases from V and 5 bases from J; bases unmatched to any gene: 3. This CDR3 is 13 amino acids long. Germline V gives CDR1 MDHEN, CDR2 SYDVKM. The CDR3 spells CASSLHGGDEQYF. The CDR3 DNA is TGTGCCAGCAGTTTACATGGGGGGGACGAGCAGTACTTC.

Here the CDR3 reads CASSENRGRETQYF. CDR3 DNA sequence: TGTGCCAGCAGTGAAAACAGGGGAAGAGAGACCCAGTACTTC. The rearrangement joins TRBV6-1 to TRBJ2-5; 7 bases fit TRBD1. Germline values: CDR1 MNHNS, CDR2 SASEGT. The CDR3 contains 14 residues. V gave up 2 bases and J gave up 4 bases; unmatched junction bases: 4.

The rearrangement uses TRBV7-8 and TRBJ1-6; 9 bases align to TRBD1. The CDR3 extends over 16 amino acids. The trim removed 3 bases at V and 10 bases at J, leaving 10 bases unmatched. Germline loops: CDR1 SGHVS, CDR2 FQNEAQ. CDR3 coding DNA: TGTGCCAGCAGCTTTCCGGGACAGGGAGGGGACTCACCCCTCCACTTT. This sequence encodes CASSFPGQGGDSPLHF.

The J gene is TRBJ2-7, the V gene TRBV9; D possibly corresponds to TRBD1 (6 bases). This CDR3 is 15 amino acids long. V lost 3 bases and J lost 0, with 13 bases in between. From germline, CDR1 is SGDLS and CDR2 YYNGEE. In DNA form, the CDR3 reads TGTGCCAGCAGCGAACGGACAGAGAGCTCCTACGAGCAGTACTTC. Translated, it gives CASSERTESSYEQYF.

The rearrangement uses TRBV7-2 and TRBJ2-5; D possibly corresponds to TRBD1 (6 bases). Germline V lookup: CDR1 SGHTA, CDR2 FQGNSA. Trimming cost V 9 bases and J 7 bases, with 24 bases left between them. This CDR3 is 15 amino acids long. The CDR3 DNA is TGTGCCAGTTCTACAGGGTTACCCCCGAGGGGGACCCAGTACTTC. As protein: CASSTGLPPRGTQYF.

On this clone: Other DNA sequences from this sample encode an identical CDR3 as well. The chain has TRBV14 and TRBJ2-3, with a tentative D call TRBD1 (5 bases). CDR3 length equals 16 residues. The germline V gene has CDR1 SGHDN and CDR2 FVKESK. The V and J ends lost 2 bases and 4 bases respectively, with 16 bases between them. The CDR3 region is CASSQLGQGEADTQYF. Here the CDR3 DNA reads TGTGCCAGCAGCCAACTCGGGCAGGGTGAGGCAGATACGCAGTATTTT.

This chain connects TRBV6-1 to TRBJ1-2; 9 positions agree with TRBD1. The trim removed 2 bases at V and 8 bases at J, leaving 9 bases unmatched. Germline CDR1 reads MNHNS; CDR2 reads SASEGT. This CDR3 has 15 amino acids. This CDR3 is CASSEHRTGVQGYTF. CDR3 bases: TGTGCCAGCAGTGAACATAGGACAGGGGTTCAAGGCTACACCTTC.

Points on this clone: The sample has other DNA sequences that encode this CDR3 too. The chain couples TRBV28 to TRBJ2-7; TRBD1 agrees at 9 bases. This CDR3 is built from 15 residues. V trimming: 4 bases; J trimming: 1 base; junction bases outside the gene matches: 5. Looked up from germline, CDR1 is MDHEN and CDR2 is SYDVKM. CDR3 in amino acids: CASSSSGTGSYEQYF. DNA for the CDR3: TGTGCCAGCAGTTCGTCCGGGACAGGGTCCTACGAGCAGTACTTC. Supplemented by reference TRBV28 and TRBJ2-7, the full variable domain reads DVKVTQSSRYLVKRTGEKVFLECVQDMDHENMFWYRQDPGLGLRLIYFSYDVKMKEKGDIPEGYSVSREKKERFSLILESASTNQTSMYLCASSSSGTGSYEQYFGPGTRLTVT.

This clone was seen once. The V and J genes are TRBV7-3 and TRBJ2-7; D uncertain. Trimming shortened V by 2 bases and J by 0 bases, and 5 bases separated the two germline ends. The germline gives CDR1 SGHTA, CDR2 FQGTGA. The CDR3 has 13 amino acids. The CDR3 nucleotides read TGTGCCAGCAGCTTAGAGGTCTCCTACGAGCAGTACTTC. It is translated as CASSLEVSYEQYF. The variable domain in full, completed from reference TRBV7-3 and TRBJ2-7, reads GAGVSQTPSNKVTEKGKYVELRCDPISGHTALYWYRQSLGQGPEFLIYFQGTGAADDSGLPNDRFFAVRPEGSVSTLKIQRTERGDSAVYLCASSLEVSYEQYFGPGTRLTVT.

CDR3 sequence (DNA): TGTGCCACCTCGGACGGGAGTAGCAATCAGCCCCAGCATTTT. Protein product: CATSDGSSNQPQHF. The V and J genes are TRBV27 and TRBJ1-5; no definite D call. V lost 10 bases to trimming and J lost 0 bases, with 13 bases between them. Germline CDR1 and CDR2: MNHEY and SMNVEV (reference sequence). The length of the CDR3 is 14 residues.

The gene calls are TRBV19 and TRBJ2-1, with 9 positions matching TRBD1. Trimming removed 4 bases from V and 5 bases from J; junction bases left unmatched: 6. Germline V gene data show CDR1 as LNHDA and CDR2 as SQIVND (reference sequence). CDR3 length: 15 amino acids. The CDR3 sequence is CASSTGQGINNEQFF. The CDR3 DNA is TGTGCCAGTAGTACCGGACAGGGGATCAACAATGAGCAGTTCTTC.

The gene calls are TRBV5-1 and TRBJ2-7, with 10 bases aligning to TRBD2. There are 14 residues in the CDR3. V shed 0 bases, J shed 7 bases, and the junction held 4 bases outside the gene matches. CDR1 and CDR2 (germline): SGHRS, YFSETQ. The chain's CDR3 is CASSLGTSGREQYF. Written as DNA, the CDR3 is TGCGCCAGCAGCTTGGGGACTAGCGGCCGGGAGCAGTACTTC.

CDR3 in amino acids: CASSQDLFRGASYNEQFF. CDR3 bases: TGTGCCAGCAGCCAAGATCTTTTCCGGGGGGCCTCCTACAATGAGCAGTTCTTC. The J gene is TRBJ2-1, the V gene TRBV3-1 (or the pseudogene TRBV3-2); TRBD2 is a possible D gene (7 bases). The CDR3 is 18 amino acids. Germline CDR1 LGHDT, CDR2 YNNKEL (reference sequence). V lost 0 bases and J 0 bases, leaving 15 bases between the germline ends.

The CDR3 region has the DNA TGTGCCAGTAGTATACAGACCAGGGGGAGCAATCAGCCCCAGCATTTT. It is translated as CASSIQTRGSNQPQHF. This chain connects TRBV19 to TRBJ1-5, with 7 bases lining up with TRBD1. The CDR3 sequence is 16 residues long. CDR1 is LNHDA and CDR2 is SQIVND in the germline V gene (reference sequence). Unmatched junction bases numbered 5, after V lost 2 bases and J lost 1 base.

This chain joins TRBV28 and TRBJ1-2; D not resolved. The CDR3 runs to 12 residues. Trimming cost V 8 bases and J 5 bases, with 12 bases left between them. Germline-derived CDR1 and CDR2 are MDHEN and SYDVKM. The CDR3 sequence: CASFQTPYGYTF. As DNA, the CDR3 is TGTGCCAGCTTTCAGACACCATATGGCTACACCTTC.

This clone was counted between two and nine times. This chain joins TRBV10-3 and TRBJ2-1; 9 bases map to TRBD1. CDR1 is ENHRY, CDR2 SYGVKD, per germline. V dropped 2 bases and J dropped 4; count of bases not matched to a gene: 9. The CDR3 is 17 amino acids. CDR3 nucleotides: TGTGCCATCAGTGAGCCTACAGGGGGCTACCCTTACAATGAGCAGTTCTTC. Amino acid sequence: CAISEPTGGYPYNEQFF.

The chain combines TRBV27 with TRBJ2-7; 12 nucleotides line up with TRBD2. The CDR3 consists of 21 residues. Germline V CDR1 and CDR2: MNHEY, SMNVEV (reference sequence). The junction had 27 bases not matched to a gene; V was cut back by 6 bases and J by 6 bases. The CDR3: CASSLKGGRLAGGRIRFEQYF. CDR3 nucleotide sequence: TGTGCCAGCAGCCTAAAGGGGGGGAGGCTAGCGGGAGGGCGGATTCGGTTCGAGCAGTACTTC.

This clone was recorded a few times. The rearrangement uses TRBV29-1 and TRBJ2-7; D perhaps matches TRBD1 (6 bases). Deletions cut 4 bases from V and 4 bases from J, with 17 bases between. CDR1 is SQVTM and CDR2 is ANQGSEA in the germline V gene. There are 14 residues in the CDR3. Here the CDR3 reads CSVASTNREYEQYF. The CDR3 DNA follows: TGCAGCGTTGCTAGCACCAACAGGGAGTACGAGCAGTACTTC.

The chain recombines TRBV4-2 with TRBJ1-4, with 7 bases identical to TRBD1. J lost 8 bases, V lost 5 bases, and 11 bases had no gene match. CDR3 length equals 15 residues. Germline V gene sequence: CDR1 LGHNA, CDR2 YNFKEQ. CDR3 in DNA: TGTGCCAGCAGCGGCACTCCAGGGGGTAGCGAAAAACTGTTTTTT. Residues: CASSGTPGGSEKLFF.